The clone carrying this T cell receptor (beta chain) was recorded a few times. This entry belongs to a study of response to subunit inactivated influenza vaccine. CDR3 length: 15 residues. Germline V lookup: CDR1 MNHNS, CDR2 SASEGT. With 6 bases clipped from V and 2 bases from J, the junction kept 5 bases outside the gene matches. TCRdb fed the RT-PCR reads into MiXCR, producing one record per CDR3 protein. The repertoire holds just under 550,000 distinct CDR3 sequences, with around 25% as singletons. The same specimen was also included in a second study, on T cells expressing NK-cell markers. That source adds: TCR beta cDNA was generated via 5'RACE template switching incorporating UMIs. Seven sequenced donors out of eight were HCMV-seropositive, one seronegative. More than 5 donors showed dominant NKG2C+ clonotypes comprising about 1.0-7.0% of their CD8+ T cells. The leading position in the CD3+CD56-NKG2C+ fraction of a few donors also went to these clonotypes.

This TCR derives from a man aged 45-65 years who received an inactivated influenza vaccine. Material: CD4+ T cells sorted from PBMCs, obtained 12 days after vaccination. The rearrangement links TRBV6-1 to TRBJ1-1, with 11 bases that match TRBD1. CDR3 amino acids: CASRDGTGGNTEAFF. For the CDR3, the DNA is TGTGCCAGCAGGGACGGGACAGGGGGTAACACTGAAGCTTTCTTT.